The 24 T cell receptor beta chains listed next were all sequenced from one sample in a study of blood T cell repertoires in COVID-19. TCRdb's table, derived via immunoSEQ multiplex PCR, lists solely in-frame clones and lacks some. The sample lists a few hundred thousand clones; roughly 90% were seen once. Sequencing used peripheral blood. Receptors were obtained from a woman aged 55-69 years with COVID-19, enrolled during active disease.

The chain combines TRBV4-1 with TRBJ1-2; no definite D call. V shed 0 bases and J shed 2 bases, with 7 bases lying between them. CDR3 size: 14 residues. The germline V gene has CDR1 MGHRA and CDR2 YSYEKL. The CDR3 region is CASSQDGLNYGYTF. The CDR3 nucleotides read TGCGCCAGCAGCCAAGATGGACTGAACTATGGCTACACCTTC.

The J gene is TRBJ1-1, the V gene TRBV10-3; D possibly corresponds to TRBD1 (6 bases). CDR3 length equals 13 residues. CDR1 ENHRY and CDR2 SYGVKD come from the germline V gene. V lost 8 bases, J lost 0 bases, and 10 bases lay in between. The CDR3 DNA is TGTGCCATCCATGGACAGCTGAACACTGAAGCTTTCTTT. Encoded protein: CAIHGQLNTEAFF.

The genes are TRBV6-5 and TRBJ1-4; 9 bases map to TRBD1. J was trimmed by 5 bases and V by 8 bases; bases with no gene match: 9. Germline-derived CDR1 and CDR2 are MNHEY and SVGAGI. The CDR3 has 15 amino acids. CDR3 DNA sequence: TGTGCCAGCGAACTCGGGACAGGGCGGAATGAAAAACTGTTTTTT. Residues: CASELGTGRNEKLFF.

The chain uses TRBV14 and TRBJ1-1; 9 bases are a match to TRBD1. The CDR3 totals 19 residues. Trimming cost V 0 bases and J 0 bases; bases outside gene matches: 11. Per germline, CDR1 SGHDN and CDR2 FVKESK. Written as DNA, the CDR3 is TGTGCCAGCAGCCAAGATAGCCCGACAGGGGGACACATGAACACTGAAGCTTTCTTT. This sequence encodes CASSQDSPTGGHMNTEAFF.

The chain employs TRBV19 and TRBJ1-6; 10 bases are shared with TRBD1. The J segment lost 1 base and the V segment lost 5 bases, leaving 2 bases of the junction unmatched. The CDR3 runs 16 residues. CDR1 is LNHDA and CDR2 is SQIVND in the germline V gene (reference sequence). The CDR3 protein is CASSWDRGSYNSPLHF. The DNA of the CDR3 is TGTGCCAGTAGTTGGGACAGGGGATCCTATAATTCACCCCTCCACTTT. Full variable domain (remainder filled in from reference TRBV19 and TRBJ1-6): DGGITQSPKYLFRKEGQNVTLSCEQNLNHDAMYWYRQDPGQGLRLIYYSQIVNDFQKGDIAEGYSVSREKKESFPLTVTSAQKNPTAFYLCASSWDRGSYNSPLHFGNGTRLTVT.

The rearrangement joins TRBV30 to TRBJ1-2; TRBD1 matches at 8 bases. CDR3 length equals 14 residues. The germline gives CDR1 GTSNPN, CDR2 SVGIG (reference sequence). Trimming at V came to 4 bases and at J to 7 bases, leaving 11 bases not matched to a gene. CDR3 sequence: CAWNRAGQGGGYTF. CDR3 nucleotide sequence: TGTGCCTGGAATAGGGCCGGACAGGGTGGTGGCTACACCTTC.

The rearrangement links TRBV5-6 to TRBJ2-7; 7 bases are shared with TRBD1. V lost 1 base, J lost 0 bases, and 10 bases stayed unmatched. This CDR3 is built from 17 residues. Germline CDR1 and CDR2: SGHDT and YYEEEE. The DNA of the CDR3 is TGTGCCAGCAGCTTGCGGGCGACAGGGTGGAGCTCCTACGAGCAGTACTTC. Protein sequence: CASSLRATGWSSYEQYF.

The V and J genes are TRBV7-2 and TRBJ2-3, with 11 positions matching TRBD2. Germline values: CDR1 SGHTA, CDR2 FQGNSA. The CDR3 totals 15 residues. The junction had 3 bases not matched to a gene; V was cut back by 5 bases and J by 2 bases. For the CDR3, the DNA is TGTGCCAGCAGCATTAGCGGGGGGGCCACAGATACGCAGTATTTT. Residues: CASSISGGATDTQYF.

CDR3 amino acids: CSAVVAQVYTF. The CDR3 DNA reads TGCAGCGCCGTCGTGGCACAGGTCTACACCTTC. This chain connects TRBV29-1 to TRBJ1-2; the D gene is possibly TRBD1 (5 bases). The germline CDR1 and CDR2 sequences are SQVTM and ANQGSEA. V gave up 7 bases and J gave up 10 bases, with 16 bases separating them. The CDR3 loop spans 11 amino acids.

The V gene is TRBV7-9, the J gene TRBJ2-7; D is uncertain. Germline V gene sequence: CDR1 SEHNR, CDR2 FQNEAQ (reference sequence). Trimming pared 1 base from V and 4 bases from J, leaving 14 bases between. This CDR3 comprises 15 residues. CDR3 in DNA: TGTGCCAGCAGCTTAGTAGTTGGTTCGAGATACGAGCAGTACTTC. It specifies CASSLVVGSRYEQYF.

This clone has just one count. The chain uses TRBV7-3 and TRBJ1-1; TRBD1 matches at 7 bases. CDR1 is SGHTA, CDR2 FQGTGA, per germline. J was trimmed by 5 bases and V by 3 bases; bases with no gene match: 9. CDR3 size: 15 residues. The CDR3 bases are TGTGCCAGCAGCTTTGACCCAGGGGGTGGGACTGAAGCTTTCTTT. Amino acids: CASSFDPGGGTEAFF. Supplemented by reference TRBV7-3 and TRBJ1-1, the full variable domain reads GAGVSQTPSNKVTEKGKYVELRCDPISGHTALYWYRQSLGQGPEFLIYFQGTGAADDSGLPNDRFFAVRPEGSVSTLKIQRTERGDSAVYLCASSFDPGGGTEAFFGQGTRLTVV.

The J gene is TRBJ1-4, the V gene TRBV14, with D hard to call. This CDR3 is 16 amino acids long. V was cut by 4 bases and J by 5 bases, with 17 bases left in between. Per the germline V gene, CDR1 is SGHDN and CDR2 is FVKESK. CDR3 coding DNA: TGTGCCAGCAGCCGAAATGCCGGGATTCAGAATGAAAAACTGTTTTTT. This sequence encodes CASSRNAGIQNEKLFF.

This sequence joins TRBV13 and TRBJ1-6; possible D gene TRBD1, 5 bases. The CDR3 runs 20 residues. The germline V gene encodes CDR1 PRHDT and CDR2 FYEKMQ (reference sequence). V was trimmed by 1 base and J by 0 bases, leaving 19 bases between them. The CDR3 DNA reads as TGTGCCAGCAGCTTAGAGAAAGTGGCAGGGAGGAGCTCCTATAATTCACCCCTCCACTTT. It is translated as CASSLEKVAGRSSYNSPLHF.

J is TRBJ1-1 and V is TRBV5-1, with 9 bases identical to TRBD1. Looked up from germline, CDR1 is SGHRS and CDR2 is YFSETQ. The J segment lost 7 bases and the V segment lost 0 bases, leaving 7 bases of the junction unmatched. The CDR3 length is 15 residues. CDR3 in amino acids: CASSLGGTGTDEAFF. CDR3 nucleotide sequence: TGCGCCAGCAGCTTGGGAGGGACAGGGACCGATGAAGCTTTCTTT.

The chain employs TRBV19 and TRBJ2-2, with D maybe TRBD2 (6 bases). The CDR3 totals 15 residues. Germline V CDR1 and CDR2: LNHDA, SQIVND (reference sequence). V was cut by 3 bases and J by 6 bases, with 14 bases left in between. The CDR3 DNA follows: TGTGCCAGTAGTATCAGGTCTCCGGGGGCCGGGGAGCTGTTTTTT. Its translation is CASSIRSPGAGELFF.

The rearrangement links TRBV19 to TRBJ1-1, with D unresolved. V lost 4 bases and J 5 bases, leaving 14 bases between the germline ends. The germline CDR1 and CDR2 sequences are LNHDA and SQIVND (reference sequence). The CDR3 totals 14 residues. The chain's CDR3 is CASSTYAGRTEAFF. DNA of the CDR3: TGTGCCAGTAGTACATACGCGGGGAGGACTGAAGCTTTCTTT. Full variable domain (rest looked up from reference TRBV19 and TRBJ1-1): DGGITQSPKYLFRKEGQNVTLSCEQNLNHDAMYWYRQDPGQGLRLIYYSQIVNDFQKGDIAEGYSVSREKKESFPLTVTSAQKNPTAFYLCASSTYAGRTEAFFGQGTRLTVV.

Comments on this clone: The identical CDR3 is also encoded by other nucleotide sequences in the sample. The rearrangement uses TRBV5-1 and TRBJ2-7, with D maybe TRBD2 (5 bases). Germline CDR1 reads SGHRS; CDR2 reads YFSETQ. V was cut by 0 bases and J by 7 bases, with 5 bases left in between. The CDR3 contains 11 residues. CDR3 amino acids: CASSLAGEQYF. In DNA, the CDR3 is TGCGCCAGCAGCTTGGCGGGGGAGCAGTACTTC.

CDR3 bases: TGCGCCAGCAAGGCGGGTAGCGGGGGGGCAGTGCCGCAGTATTTT. Its protein is CASKAGSGGAVPQYF. The chain is built from TRBV5-1 and TRBJ2-3; TRBD2 agrees at 11 bases. The CDR3 is made up of 15 amino acids. Germline V CDR1 and CDR2: SGHRS, YFSETQ. With 6 bases clipped from V and 10 bases from J, the junction kept 13 bases outside the gene matches.

The chain carries TRBV6-6 and TRBJ1-4; TRBD1 matches at 8 bases. CDR1 and CDR2 from the germline V gene are MNHNY and SVGAGI (reference sequence). The junction had 4 bases not matched to a gene; V was cut back by 6 bases and J by 4 bases. The length of the CDR3 is 14 residues. The DNA for the CDR3 is TGTGCCAGCAGCCGGACAGGGTTTAATGAAAAACTGTTTTTT. Translating gives CASSRTGFNEKLFF.

The chain uses TRBV7-9 and TRBJ1-4; 9 bases are a match to TRBD1. With 5 bases clipped from V and 8 bases from J, the junction kept 9 bases outside the gene matches. The germline V gene encodes CDR1 SEHNR and CDR2 FQNEAQ (reference sequence). The CDR3 extends over 15 amino acids. The CDR3 loop is CASSLGTGIQEKLFF. CDR3 bases: TGTGCCAGCAGCCTAGGGACAGGGATTCAGGAAAAACTGTTTTTT.

The chain employs TRBV15 and TRBJ1-6; D ambiguous. The CDR3 is made up of 16 amino acids. Germline CDR1 and CDR2: LNHNV and YYDKDF (reference sequence). V lost 4 bases and J 0 bases, leaving 10 bases between the germline ends. The chain's CDR3 is CATSTLFRSYNSPLHF. CDR3 nucleotide sequence: TGTGCCACCAGCACCCTGTTCCGCTCCTATAATTCACCCCTCCACTTT.

J is TRBJ2-1 and V is TRBV5-5; 10 nucleotides agree with TRBD2. CDR1 and CDR2 from the germline V gene are SGHKS and YYEKEE (reference sequence). CDR3 length: 17 residues. V gave up 4 bases and J gave up 4 bases; unmatched junction bases: 11. The CDR3 region is CASSVERTSGYYNEQFF. The CDR3 coding sequence is TGTGCCAGCAGCGTCGAGCGGACTAGCGGATATTACAATGAGCAGTTCTTC.

This clone turned up a few times. The CDR3 is CASSLVGQGISPLHF. The CDR3 region has the DNA TGTGCCAGCAGCTTGGTGGGACAGGGAATCTCACCCCTCCACTTT. V is TRBV5-6 and J is TRBJ1-6; TRBD1 aligns across 9 bases. Germline V gene data show CDR1 as SGHDT and CDR2 as YYEEEE. Unmatched junction bases numbered 5, after V lost 0 bases and J lost 10 bases. The CDR3 spans 15 residues.

V is TRBV19 and J is TRBJ1-5; D is unclear. CDR1 and CDR2 from the germline V gene are LNHDA and SQIVND (reference sequence). The V and J ends lost 7 bases and 9 bases respectively, with 16 bases between them. This CDR3 is 13 amino acids long. The CDR3 bases are TGTGCCAGTACCCACGGGGTCAGTGGGCCCCAGCATTTT. It translates to CASTHGVSGPQHF.